This TCR beta chain was identified during a study of CD8+ T cells in alopecia areata. Whole-study context: Treated patients received oral tofacitinib, 5 to 10 mg twice daily.

Overall study results and limits: Elevated clonality characterized lesional scalp relative to normal scalp, particularly in alopecia totalis/universalis. Scalp sample data also include resident alphabeta T cells from normal skin.

Germline V gene data show CDR1 as SGHVS and CDR2 as FQNEAQ. The CDR3 length is 17 residues. Trimming cost V 5 bases and J 2 bases, with 21 bases left between them. Alopecia areata patients had lesional scalp punch biopsies and peripheral blood taken from them. Concerning this clone itself: Its specificity is not known.

Isolated RNA was reverse transcribed into cDNA used as the sequencing template. Generated by immunoSEQ multiplex PCR, the TCRdb table keeps only in-frame clones and is missing some. Of some 130,000 clones listed, 49% were seen once; the top ten hold around 20%. The TCR comes from a human donor with alopecia areata. Sequenced here: CD8+ T cells sorted from blood, sampled at week 0. V is TRBV7-8 and J is TRBJ1-2, with TRBD1 as a possible D gene (5 bases). In nucleotides, the CDR3 is TGTGCCAGCAGCCCCTCCCTTGGGGGGGTAGGGAACTATGGCTACACCTTC. Protein: CASSPSLGGVGNYGYTF.